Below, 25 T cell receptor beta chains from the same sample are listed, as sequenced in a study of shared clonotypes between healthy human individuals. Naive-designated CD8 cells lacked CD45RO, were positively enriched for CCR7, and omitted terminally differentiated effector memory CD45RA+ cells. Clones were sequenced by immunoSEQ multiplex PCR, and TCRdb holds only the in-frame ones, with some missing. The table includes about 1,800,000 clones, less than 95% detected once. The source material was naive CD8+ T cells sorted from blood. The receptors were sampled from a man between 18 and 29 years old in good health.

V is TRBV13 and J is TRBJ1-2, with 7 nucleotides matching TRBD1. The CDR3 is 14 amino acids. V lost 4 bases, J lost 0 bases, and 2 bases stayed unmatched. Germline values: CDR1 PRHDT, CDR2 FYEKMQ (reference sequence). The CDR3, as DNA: TGTGCCAGCAGCTGGGGGACAGCTAACTATGGCTACACCTTC. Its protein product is CASSWGTANYGYTF.

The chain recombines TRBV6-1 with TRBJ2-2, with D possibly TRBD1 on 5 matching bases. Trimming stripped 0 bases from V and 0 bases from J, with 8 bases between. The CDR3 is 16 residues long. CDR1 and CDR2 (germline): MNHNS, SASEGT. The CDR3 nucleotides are TGTGCCAGCAGTGAAGCTCGGACACCGAACACCGGGGAGCTGTTTTTT. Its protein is CASSEARTPNTGELFF.

The CDR3 sequence is CASSYSAGQVNNEQFF. CDR3 in DNA: TGTGCCAGCAGTTACTCGGCAGGCCAGGTAAACAATGAGCAGTTCTTC. This sequence joins TRBV6-5 and TRBJ2-1; no reliable D call. V was trimmed by 0 bases and J by 5 bases, leaving 14 bases between them. From germline, CDR1 is MNHEY and CDR2 SVGAGI. CDR3 length: 16 amino acids.

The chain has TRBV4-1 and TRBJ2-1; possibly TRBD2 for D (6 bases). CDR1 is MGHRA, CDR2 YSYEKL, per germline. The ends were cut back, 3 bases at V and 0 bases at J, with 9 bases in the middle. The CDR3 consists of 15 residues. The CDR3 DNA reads TGCGCCAGCAGCCAGATTAGCGGCTCCTACAATGAGCAGTTCTTC. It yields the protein CASSQISGSYNEQFF.

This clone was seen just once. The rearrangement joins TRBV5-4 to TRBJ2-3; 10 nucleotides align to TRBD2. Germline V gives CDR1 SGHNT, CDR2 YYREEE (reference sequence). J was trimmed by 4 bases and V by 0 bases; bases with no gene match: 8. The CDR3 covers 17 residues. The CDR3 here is CASSLEASGSIADTQYF. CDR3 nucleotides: TGTGCCAGCAGCTTGGAAGCTAGCGGGAGTATCGCAGATACGCAGTATTTT. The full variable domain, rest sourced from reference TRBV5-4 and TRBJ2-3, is ETGVTQSPTHLIKTRGQQVTLRCSSQSGHNTVSWYQQALGQGPQFIFQYYREEENGRGNFPPRFSGLQFPNYSSELNVNALELDDSALYLCASSLEASGSIADTQYFGPGTRLTVL.

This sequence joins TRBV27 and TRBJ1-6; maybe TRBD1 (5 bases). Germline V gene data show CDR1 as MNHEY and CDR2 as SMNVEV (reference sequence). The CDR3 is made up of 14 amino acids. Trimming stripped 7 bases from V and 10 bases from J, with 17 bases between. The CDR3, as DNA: TGTGCCAGCACTACTGTAGGGTCAGGGTCACCCCTCCACTTT. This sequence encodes CASTTVGSGSPLHF.

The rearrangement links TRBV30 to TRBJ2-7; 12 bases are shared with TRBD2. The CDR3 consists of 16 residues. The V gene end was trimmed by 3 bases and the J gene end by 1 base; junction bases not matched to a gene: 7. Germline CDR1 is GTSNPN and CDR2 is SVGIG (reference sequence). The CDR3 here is CAWSAGLAGLSYEQYF. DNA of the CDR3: TGTGCCTGGAGCGCTGGACTAGCGGGACTTTCCTACGAGCAGTACTTC.

CDR3 region: CASSPFSLAGARELGYEQYF. DNA for the CDR3: TGTGCCAGCTCACCATTCTCCTTAGCGGGAGCTCGCGAATTGGGATACGAGCAGTACTTC. J is TRBJ2-7 and V is TRBV18; 9 bases line up with TRBD2. The CDR3 extends over 20 amino acids. In germline, CDR1 is KGHSH, CDR2 LQKENI. Losses at the gene ends were 2 bases for V and 4 bases for J; bases not matched to a gene: 21.

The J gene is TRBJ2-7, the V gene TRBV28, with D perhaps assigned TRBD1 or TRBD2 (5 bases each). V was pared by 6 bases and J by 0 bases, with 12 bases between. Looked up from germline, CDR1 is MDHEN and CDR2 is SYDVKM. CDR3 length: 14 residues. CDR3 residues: CASSNFGGSYEQYF. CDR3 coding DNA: TGTGCCAGCAGCAACTTTGGGGGCTCCTACGAGCAGTACTTC.

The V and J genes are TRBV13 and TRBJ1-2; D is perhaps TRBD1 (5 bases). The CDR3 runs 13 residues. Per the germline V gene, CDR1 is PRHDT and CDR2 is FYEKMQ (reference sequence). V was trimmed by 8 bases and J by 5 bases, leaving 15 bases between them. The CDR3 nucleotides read TGTGCCAGCCGAAGGGGAGAAGGGTATGGCTACACCTTC. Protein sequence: CASRRGEGYGYTF.

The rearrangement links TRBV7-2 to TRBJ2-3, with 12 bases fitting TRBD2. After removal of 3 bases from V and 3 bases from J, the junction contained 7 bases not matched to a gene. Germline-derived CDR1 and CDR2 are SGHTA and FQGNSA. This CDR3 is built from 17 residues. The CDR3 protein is CASSLLLAGGLTDTQYF. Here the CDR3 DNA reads TGTGCCAGCAGCTTGCTACTAGCGGGAGGCCTTACAGATACGCAGTATTTT.

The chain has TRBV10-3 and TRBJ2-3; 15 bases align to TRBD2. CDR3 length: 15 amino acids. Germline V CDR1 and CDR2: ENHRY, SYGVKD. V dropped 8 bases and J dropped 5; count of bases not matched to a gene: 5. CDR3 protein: CAIGGTSGGIDTQYF. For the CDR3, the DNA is TGTGCCATCGGTGGGACTAGCGGGGGGATAGATACGCAGTATTTT.

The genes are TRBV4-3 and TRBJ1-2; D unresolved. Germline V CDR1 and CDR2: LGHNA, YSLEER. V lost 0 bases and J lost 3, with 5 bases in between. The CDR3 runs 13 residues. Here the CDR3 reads CASSQDSYYGYTF. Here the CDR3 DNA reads TGCGCCAGCAGCCAAGATTCCTACTATGGCTACACCTTC.

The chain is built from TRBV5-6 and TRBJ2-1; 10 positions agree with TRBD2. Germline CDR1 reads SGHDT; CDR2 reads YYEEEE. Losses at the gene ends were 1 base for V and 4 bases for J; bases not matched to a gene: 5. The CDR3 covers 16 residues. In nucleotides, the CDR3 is TGTGCCAGCAGCTTGTATGGACTAGCGGCATACAATGAGCAGTTCTTC. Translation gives CASSLYGLAAYNEQFF.

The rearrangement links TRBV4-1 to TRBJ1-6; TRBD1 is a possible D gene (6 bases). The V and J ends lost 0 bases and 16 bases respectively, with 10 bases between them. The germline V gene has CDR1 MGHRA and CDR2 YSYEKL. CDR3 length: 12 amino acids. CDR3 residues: CASSQDGGQLHF. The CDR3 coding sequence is TGCGCCAGCAGCCAAGACGGGGGCCAACTCCACTTT.

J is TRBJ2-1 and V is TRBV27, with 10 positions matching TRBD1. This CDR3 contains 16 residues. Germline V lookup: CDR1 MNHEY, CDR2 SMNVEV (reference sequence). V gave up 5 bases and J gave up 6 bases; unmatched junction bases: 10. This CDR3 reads CASSPRTGGIGNEQFF. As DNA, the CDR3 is TGTGCCAGCAGTCCCAGGACAGGGGGAATAGGCAATGAGCAGTTCTTC.

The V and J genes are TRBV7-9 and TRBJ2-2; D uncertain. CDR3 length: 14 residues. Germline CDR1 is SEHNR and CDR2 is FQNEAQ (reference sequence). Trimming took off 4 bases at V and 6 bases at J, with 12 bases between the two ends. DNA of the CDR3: TGTGCCAGCAGCTCACAAGATCCGGCCGGGGAGCTGTTTTTT. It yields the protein CASSSQDPAGELFF. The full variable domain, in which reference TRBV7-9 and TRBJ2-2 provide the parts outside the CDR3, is DTGVSQNPRHKITKRGQNVTFRCDPISEHNRLYWYRQTLGQGPEFLTYFQNEAQLEKSRLLSDRFSAERPKGSFSTLEIQRTEQGDSAMYLCASSSQDPAGELFFGEGSRLTVL.

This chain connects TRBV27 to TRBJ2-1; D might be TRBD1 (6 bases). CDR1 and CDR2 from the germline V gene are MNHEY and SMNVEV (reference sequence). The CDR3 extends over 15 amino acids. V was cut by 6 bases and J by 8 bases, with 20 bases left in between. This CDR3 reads CASSHLGAGGDEQFF. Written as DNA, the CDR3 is TGTGCCAGCAGCCACCTCGGGGCTGGGGGCGATGAGCAGTTCTTC.

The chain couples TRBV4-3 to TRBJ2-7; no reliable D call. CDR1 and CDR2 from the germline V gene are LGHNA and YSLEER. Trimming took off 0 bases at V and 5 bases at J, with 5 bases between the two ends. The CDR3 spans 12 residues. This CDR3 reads CASSQDGNEQYF. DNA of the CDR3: TGCGCCAGCAGCCAAGATGGGAACGAGCAGTACTTC.

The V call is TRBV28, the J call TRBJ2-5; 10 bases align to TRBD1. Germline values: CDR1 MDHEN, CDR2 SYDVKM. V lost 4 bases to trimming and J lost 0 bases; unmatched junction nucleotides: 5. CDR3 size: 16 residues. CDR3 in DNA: TGTGCCAGCAGTTGGGGGGGACAGGGGAACCAAGAGACCCAGTACTTC. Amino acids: CASSWGGQGNQETQYF.

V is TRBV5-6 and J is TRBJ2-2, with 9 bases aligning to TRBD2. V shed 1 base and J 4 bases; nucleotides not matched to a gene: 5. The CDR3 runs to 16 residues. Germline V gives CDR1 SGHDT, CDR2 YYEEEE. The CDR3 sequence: CASSLLLAGSTGELFF. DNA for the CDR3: TGTGCCAGCAGCTTGTTGCTAGCGGGGAGCACCGGGGAGCTGTTTTTT.

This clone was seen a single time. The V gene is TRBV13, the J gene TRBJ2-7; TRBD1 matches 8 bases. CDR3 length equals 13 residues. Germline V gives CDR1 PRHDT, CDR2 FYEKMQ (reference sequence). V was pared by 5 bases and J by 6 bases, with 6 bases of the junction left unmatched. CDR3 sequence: CASSAGTGLEQYF. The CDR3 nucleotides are TGTGCCAGCAGCGCCGGGACAGGACTCGAGCAGTACTTC.

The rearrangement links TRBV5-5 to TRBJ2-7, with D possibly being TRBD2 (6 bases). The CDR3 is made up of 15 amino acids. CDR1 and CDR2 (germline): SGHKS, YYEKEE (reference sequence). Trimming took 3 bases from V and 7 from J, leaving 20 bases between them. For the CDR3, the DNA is TGTGCCAGCAGCTGGACTCCGGGACTGGCTTATGAGCAGTACTTC. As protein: CASSWTPGLAYEQYF.

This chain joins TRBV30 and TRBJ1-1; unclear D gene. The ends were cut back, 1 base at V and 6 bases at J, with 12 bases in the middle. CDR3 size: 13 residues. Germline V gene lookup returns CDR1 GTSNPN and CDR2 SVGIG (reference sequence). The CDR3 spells CAWSETAEAEAFF. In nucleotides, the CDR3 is TGTGCCTGGAGTGAAACCGCGGAGGCTGAAGCTTTCTTT.

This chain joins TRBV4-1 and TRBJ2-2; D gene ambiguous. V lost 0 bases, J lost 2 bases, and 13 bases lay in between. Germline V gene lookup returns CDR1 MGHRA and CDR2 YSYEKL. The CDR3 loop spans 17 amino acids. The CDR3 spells CASSQEARTLNTGELFF. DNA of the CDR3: TGCGCCAGCAGCCAAGAGGCCAGGACCCTTAACACCGGGGAGCTGTTTTTT.